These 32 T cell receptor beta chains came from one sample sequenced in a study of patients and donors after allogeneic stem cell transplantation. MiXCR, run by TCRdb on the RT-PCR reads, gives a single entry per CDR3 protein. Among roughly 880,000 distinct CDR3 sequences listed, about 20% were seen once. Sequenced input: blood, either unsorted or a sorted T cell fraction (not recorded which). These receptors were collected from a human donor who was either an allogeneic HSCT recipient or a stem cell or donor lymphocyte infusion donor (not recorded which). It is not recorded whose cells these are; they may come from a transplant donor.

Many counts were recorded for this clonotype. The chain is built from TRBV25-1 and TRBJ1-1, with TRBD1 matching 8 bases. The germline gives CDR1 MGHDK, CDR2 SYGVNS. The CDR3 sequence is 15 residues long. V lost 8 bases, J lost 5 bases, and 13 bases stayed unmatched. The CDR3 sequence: CASLSPDRVETEAFF. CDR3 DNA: TGTGCCAGCCTTTCCCCGGACAGGGTCGAAACTGAAGCTTTCTTT.

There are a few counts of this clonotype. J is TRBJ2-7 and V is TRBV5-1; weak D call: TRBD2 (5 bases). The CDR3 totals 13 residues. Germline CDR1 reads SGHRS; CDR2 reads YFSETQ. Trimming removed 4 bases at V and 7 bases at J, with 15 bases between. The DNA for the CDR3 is TGCGCCAGCAGCAGCTCTAGGTCGGGGGAGCAGTACTTC. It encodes CASSSSRSGEQYF.

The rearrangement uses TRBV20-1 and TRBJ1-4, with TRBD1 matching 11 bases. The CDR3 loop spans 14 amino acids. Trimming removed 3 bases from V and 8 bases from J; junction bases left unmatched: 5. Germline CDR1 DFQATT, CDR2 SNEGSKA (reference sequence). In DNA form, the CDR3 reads TGCAGTGCTAGTACCGGGACAGGGGGGGAAAAACTGTTTTTT. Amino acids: CSASTGTGGEKLFF.

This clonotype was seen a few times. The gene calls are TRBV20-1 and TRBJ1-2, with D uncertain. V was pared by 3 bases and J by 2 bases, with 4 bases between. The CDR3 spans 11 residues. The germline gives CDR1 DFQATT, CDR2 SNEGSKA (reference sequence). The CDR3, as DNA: TGCAGTGCTAGCTGGAACTATGGCTACACCTTC. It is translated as CSASWNYGYTF.

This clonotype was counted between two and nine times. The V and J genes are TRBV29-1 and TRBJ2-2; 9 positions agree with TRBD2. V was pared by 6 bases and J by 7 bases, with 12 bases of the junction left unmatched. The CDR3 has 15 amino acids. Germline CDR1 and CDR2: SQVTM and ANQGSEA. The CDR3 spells CSVAFLDSGGGELFF. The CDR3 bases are TGCAGCGTGGCGTTTTTAGATAGCGGGGGCGGGGAGCTGTTTTTT.

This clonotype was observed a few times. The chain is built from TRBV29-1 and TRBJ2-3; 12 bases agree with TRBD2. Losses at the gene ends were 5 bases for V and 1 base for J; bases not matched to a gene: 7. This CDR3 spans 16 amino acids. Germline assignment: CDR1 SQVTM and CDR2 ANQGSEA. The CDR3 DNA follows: TGCAGCGTTCCCCTGACTAGCGGGGGAGGCACAGATACGCAGTATTTT. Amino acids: CSVPLTSGGGTDTQYF.

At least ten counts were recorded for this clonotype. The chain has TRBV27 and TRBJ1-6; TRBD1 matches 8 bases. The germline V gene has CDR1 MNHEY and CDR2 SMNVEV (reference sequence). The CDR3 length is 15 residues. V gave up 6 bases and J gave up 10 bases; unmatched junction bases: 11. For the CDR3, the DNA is TGTGCCAGCAGAACTTCGACAGGGGCTGGCTCACCCCTCCACTTT. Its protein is CASRTSTGAGSPLHF.

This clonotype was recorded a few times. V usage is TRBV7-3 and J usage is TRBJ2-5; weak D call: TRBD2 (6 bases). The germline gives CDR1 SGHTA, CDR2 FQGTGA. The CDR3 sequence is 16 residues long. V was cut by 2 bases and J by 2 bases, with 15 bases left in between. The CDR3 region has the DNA TGTGCCAGCAGCTTAGGGGGTGGAGGGTTACAAGAGACCCAGTACTTC. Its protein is CASSLGGGGLQETQYF.

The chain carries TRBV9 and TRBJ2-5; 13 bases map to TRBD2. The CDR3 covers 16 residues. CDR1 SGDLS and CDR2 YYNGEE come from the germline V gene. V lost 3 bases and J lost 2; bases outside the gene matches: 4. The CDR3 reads CASSGGTSGAQETQYF. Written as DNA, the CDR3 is TGTGCCAGCAGCGGCGGGACTAGCGGGGCACAAGAGACCCAGTACTTC.

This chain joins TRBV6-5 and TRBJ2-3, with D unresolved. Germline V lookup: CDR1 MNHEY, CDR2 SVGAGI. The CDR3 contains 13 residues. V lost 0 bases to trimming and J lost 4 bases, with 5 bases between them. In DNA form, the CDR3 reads TGTGCCAGCAGTTACTCGAAGGCAGATACGCAGTATTTT. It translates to CASSYSKADTQYF.

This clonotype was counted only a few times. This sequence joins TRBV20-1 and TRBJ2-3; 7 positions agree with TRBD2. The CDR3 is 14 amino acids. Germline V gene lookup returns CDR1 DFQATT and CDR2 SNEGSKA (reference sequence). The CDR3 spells CSVWDYTSTDTQYF. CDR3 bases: TGCAGCGTGTGGGACTACACTAGCACAGATACGCAGTATTTT.

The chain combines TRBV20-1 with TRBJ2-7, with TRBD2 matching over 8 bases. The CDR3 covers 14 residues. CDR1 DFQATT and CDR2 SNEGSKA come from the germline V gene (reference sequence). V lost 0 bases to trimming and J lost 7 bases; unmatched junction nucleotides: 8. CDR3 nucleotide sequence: TGCAGTGCTAGAGAAGCGGGAGTCCTCCGAGAGCAGTACTTC. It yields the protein CSAREAGVLREQYF.

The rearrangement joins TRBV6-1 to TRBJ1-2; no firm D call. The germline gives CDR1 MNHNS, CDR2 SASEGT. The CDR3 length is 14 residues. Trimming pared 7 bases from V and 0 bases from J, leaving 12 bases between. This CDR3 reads CASKKGSSNYGYTF. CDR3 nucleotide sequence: TGTGCCAGCAAAAAAGGATCTTCTAACTATGGCTACACCTTC.

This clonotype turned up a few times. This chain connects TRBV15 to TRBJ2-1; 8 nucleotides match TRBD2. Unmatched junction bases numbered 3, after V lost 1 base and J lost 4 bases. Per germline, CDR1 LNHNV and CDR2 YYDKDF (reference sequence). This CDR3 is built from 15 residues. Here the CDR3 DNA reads TGTGCCACCAGCAGAGCTAGCGGGCTATACAATGAGCAGTTCTTC. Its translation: CATSRASGLYNEQFF. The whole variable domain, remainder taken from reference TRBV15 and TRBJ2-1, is DAMVIQNPRYQVTQFGKPVTLSCSQTLNHNVMYWYQQKSSQAPKLLFHYYDKDFNNEADTPDNFQSRRPNTSFCFLDIRSPGLGDTAMYLCATSRASGLYNEQFFGPGTRLTVL.

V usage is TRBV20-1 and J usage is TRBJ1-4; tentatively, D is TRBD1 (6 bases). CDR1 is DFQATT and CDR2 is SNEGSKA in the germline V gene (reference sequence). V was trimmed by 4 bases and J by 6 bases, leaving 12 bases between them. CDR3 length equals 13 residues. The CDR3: CSAIGGLYEKLFF. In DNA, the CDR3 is TGCAGTGCTATTGGGGGGCTCTATGAAAAACTGTTTTTT.

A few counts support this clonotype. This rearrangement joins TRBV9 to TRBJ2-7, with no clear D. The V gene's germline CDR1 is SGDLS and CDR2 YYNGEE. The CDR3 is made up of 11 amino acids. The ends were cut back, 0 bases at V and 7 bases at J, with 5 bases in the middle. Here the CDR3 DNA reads TGTGCCAGCAGCGTAGGGTGGGAGCAGTACTTC. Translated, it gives CASSVGWEQYF.

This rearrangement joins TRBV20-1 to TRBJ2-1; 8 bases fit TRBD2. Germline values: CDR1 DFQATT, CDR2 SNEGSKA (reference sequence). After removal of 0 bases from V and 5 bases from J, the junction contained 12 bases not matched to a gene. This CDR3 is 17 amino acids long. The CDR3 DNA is TGCAGTGCTAGAGATCCTATCCGTACTAGCGGACACAATGAGCAGTTCTTC. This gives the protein CSARDPIRTSGHNEQFF.

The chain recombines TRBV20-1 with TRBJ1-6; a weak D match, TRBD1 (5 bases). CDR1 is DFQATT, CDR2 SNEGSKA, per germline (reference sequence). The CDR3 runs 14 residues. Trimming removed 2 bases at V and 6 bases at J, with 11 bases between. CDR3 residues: CSARPGTGNSPLHF. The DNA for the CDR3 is TGCAGTGCTAGACCCGGGACGGGTAATTCACCCCTCCACTTT.

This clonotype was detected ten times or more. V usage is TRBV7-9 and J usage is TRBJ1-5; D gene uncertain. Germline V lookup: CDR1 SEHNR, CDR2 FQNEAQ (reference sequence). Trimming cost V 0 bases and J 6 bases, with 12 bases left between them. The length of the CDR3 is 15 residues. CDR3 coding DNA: TGTGCCAGCAGCTTAGCAGGGAGAGGGATTCAGCCCCAGCATTTT. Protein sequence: CASSLAGRGIQPQHF.

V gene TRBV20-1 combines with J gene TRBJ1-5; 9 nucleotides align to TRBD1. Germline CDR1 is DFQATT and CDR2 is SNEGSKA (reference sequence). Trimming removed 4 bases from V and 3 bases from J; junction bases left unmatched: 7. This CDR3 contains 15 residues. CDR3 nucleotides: TGCAGTGCTATCCGGACAGGGGATTACAATCAGCCCCAGCATTTT. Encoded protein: CSAIRTGDYNQPQHF.

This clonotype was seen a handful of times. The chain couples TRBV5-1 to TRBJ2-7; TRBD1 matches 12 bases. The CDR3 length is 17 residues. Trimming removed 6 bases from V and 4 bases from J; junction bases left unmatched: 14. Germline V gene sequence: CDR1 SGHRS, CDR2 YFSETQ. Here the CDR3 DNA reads TGCGCCAGCACATCAAACGCGCGGGACAGGGGGCCTTACGAGCAGTACTTC. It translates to CASTSNARDRGPYEQYF.

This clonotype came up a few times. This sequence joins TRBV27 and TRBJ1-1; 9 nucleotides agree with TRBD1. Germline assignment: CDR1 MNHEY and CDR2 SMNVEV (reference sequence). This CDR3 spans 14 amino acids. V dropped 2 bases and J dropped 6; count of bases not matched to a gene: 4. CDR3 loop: CASSLAQGAAEAFF. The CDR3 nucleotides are TGTGCCAGCAGTTTAGCACAGGGGGCCGCTGAAGCTTTCTTT.

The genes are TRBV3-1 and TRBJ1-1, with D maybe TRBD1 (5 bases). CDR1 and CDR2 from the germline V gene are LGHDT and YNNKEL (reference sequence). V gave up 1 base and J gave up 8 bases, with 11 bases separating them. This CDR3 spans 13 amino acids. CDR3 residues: CASSQGLAGEAFF. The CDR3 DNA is TGTGCCAGCAGCCAAGGTTTGGCAGGGGAAGCTTTCTTT.

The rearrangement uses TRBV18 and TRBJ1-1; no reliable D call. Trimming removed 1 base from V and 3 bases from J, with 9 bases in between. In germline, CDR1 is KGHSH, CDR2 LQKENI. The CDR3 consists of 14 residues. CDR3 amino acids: CASSPQWVDTEAFF. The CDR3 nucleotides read TGTGCCAGCTCACCACAATGGGTGGACACTGAAGCTTTCTTT.

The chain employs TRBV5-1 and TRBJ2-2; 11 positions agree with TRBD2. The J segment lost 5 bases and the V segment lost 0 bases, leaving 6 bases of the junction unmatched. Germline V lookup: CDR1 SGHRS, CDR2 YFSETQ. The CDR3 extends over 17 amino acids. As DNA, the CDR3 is TGCGCCAGCAGCTTGGGACTAGCGGGGAAATTGACCGGGGAGCTGTTTTTT. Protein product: CASSLGLAGKLTGELFF.

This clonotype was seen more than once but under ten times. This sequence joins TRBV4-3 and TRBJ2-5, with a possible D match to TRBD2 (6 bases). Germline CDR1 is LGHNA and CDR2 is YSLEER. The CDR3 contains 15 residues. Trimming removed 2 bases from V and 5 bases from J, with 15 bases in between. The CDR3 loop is CASSQRDFKGETQYF. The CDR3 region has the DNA TGCGCCAGCAGCCAACGGGACTTCAAGGGGGAGACCCAGTACTTC.

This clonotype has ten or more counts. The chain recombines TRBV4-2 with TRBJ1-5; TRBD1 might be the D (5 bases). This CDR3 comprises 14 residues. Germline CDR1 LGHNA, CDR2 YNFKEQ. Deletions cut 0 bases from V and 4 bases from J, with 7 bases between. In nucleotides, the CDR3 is TGTGCCAGCAGCCAAGATCGGGGGAATCAGCCCCAGCATTTT. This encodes CASSQDRGNQPQHF.

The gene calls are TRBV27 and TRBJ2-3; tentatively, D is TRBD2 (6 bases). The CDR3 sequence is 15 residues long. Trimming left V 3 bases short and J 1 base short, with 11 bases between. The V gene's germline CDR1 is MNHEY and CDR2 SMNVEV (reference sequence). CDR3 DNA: TGTGCCAGCAGTTTCATCCCTAGCGGCACAGATACGCAGTATTTT. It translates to CASSFIPSGTDTQYF.

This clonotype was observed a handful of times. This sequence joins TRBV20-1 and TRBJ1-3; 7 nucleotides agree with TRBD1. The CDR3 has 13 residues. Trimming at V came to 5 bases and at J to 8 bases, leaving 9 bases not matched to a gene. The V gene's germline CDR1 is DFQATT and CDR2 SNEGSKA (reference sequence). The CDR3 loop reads CSAPTGSGDTIYF. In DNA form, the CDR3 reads TGCAGTGCTCCGACAGGGAGTGGGGACACCATATATTTT.

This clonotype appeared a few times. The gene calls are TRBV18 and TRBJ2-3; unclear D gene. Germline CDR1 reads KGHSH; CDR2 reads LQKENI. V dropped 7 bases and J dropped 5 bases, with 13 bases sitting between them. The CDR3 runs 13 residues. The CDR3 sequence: CASFVEPQDTQYF. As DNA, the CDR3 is TGTGCCAGCTTTGTTGAGCCTCAAGATACGCAGTATTTT.

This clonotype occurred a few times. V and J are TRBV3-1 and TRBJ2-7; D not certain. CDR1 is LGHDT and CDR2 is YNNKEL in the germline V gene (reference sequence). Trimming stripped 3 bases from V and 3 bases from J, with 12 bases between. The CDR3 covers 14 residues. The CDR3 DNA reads TGTGCCAGCAGCCAGGCCCCTCCTGGCTACGAGCAGTACTTC. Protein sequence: CASSQAPPGYEQYF.

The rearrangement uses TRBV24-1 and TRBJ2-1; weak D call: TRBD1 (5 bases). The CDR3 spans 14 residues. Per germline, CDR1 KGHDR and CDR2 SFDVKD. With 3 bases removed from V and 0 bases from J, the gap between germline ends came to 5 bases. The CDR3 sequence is CATSDQGSYNEQFF. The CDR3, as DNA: TGTGCCACCAGTGATCAGGGCTCCTACAATGAGCAGTTCTTC.